What follows describes a single TCR beta chain. This entry is derived from a study of blood T cell repertoires in COVID-19. Here immunoSEQ multiplex PCR was the method, and the copy in TCRdb shows in-frame clones only, minus some. The table includes about 250,000 clones, 88% detected once. The sample consisted of PBMCs or T cells enriched from blood (not recorded which). This TCR was sampled from a woman between 35 and 50 years old who had been exposed to COVID-19.

CDR3 protein: CASSPTQNTEAFF. The CDR3 nucleotides read TGTGCCAGCAGCCCGACACAGAACACTGAAGCTTTCTTT. The chain joins TRBV6-2 or TRBV6-3 to TRBJ1-1; D unresolved. Germline lookup yields CDR1 MNHEY and CDR2 SVGEGT. CDR3 length equals 13 residues. V lost 6 bases and J 1 base, leaving 9 bases between the germline ends.